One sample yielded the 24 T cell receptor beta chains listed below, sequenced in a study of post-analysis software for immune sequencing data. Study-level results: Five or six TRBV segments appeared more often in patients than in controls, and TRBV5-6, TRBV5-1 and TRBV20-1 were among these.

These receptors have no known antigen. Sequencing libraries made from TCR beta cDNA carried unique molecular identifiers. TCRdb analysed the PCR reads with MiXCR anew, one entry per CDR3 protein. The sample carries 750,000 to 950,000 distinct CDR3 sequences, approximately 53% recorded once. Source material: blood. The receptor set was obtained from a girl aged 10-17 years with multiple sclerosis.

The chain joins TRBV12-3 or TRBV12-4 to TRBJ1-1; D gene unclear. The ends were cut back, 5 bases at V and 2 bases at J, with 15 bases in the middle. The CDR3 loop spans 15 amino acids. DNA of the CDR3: TGTGCCAGCAGTCCCTATCCCTCGAGTAACACTGAAGCTTTCTTT. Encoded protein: CASSPYPSSNTEAFF.

CDR3 bases: TGTGCCAGCAGCCCCCAGGGAGGGGCAGATACGCAGTATTTT. This gives the protein CASSPQGGADTQYF. The chain carries TRBV7-3 and TRBJ2-3; 7 bases map to TRBD2. Trimming took 5 bases from V and 4 from J; bases not matched to a gene: 6. This CDR3 comprises 14 residues. From germline, CDR1 is SGHTA and CDR2 FQGTGA. Looking up the rest from reference TRBV7-3 and TRBJ2-3 gives the full variable domain: GAGVSQTPSNKVTEKGKYVELRCDPISGHTALYWYRQSLGQGPEFLIYFQGTGAADDSGLPNDRFFAVRPEGSVSTLKIQRTERGDSAVYLCASSPQGGADTQYFGPGTRLTVL.

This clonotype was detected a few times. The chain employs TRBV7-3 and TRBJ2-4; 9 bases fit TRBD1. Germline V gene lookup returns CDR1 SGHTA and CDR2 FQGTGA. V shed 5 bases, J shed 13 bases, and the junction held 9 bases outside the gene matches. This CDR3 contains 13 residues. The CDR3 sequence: CASSPGQGWEQYF. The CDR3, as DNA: TGTGCCAGCAGCCCTGGACAGGGGTGGGAGCAGTACTTC.

In nucleotides, the CDR3 is TGTGCCAGCAGCTTAGAGCCCCGGGAGCGGGGGTCCTACAATGAGCAGTTCTTC. It yields the protein CASSLEPRERGSYNEQFF. This chain connects TRBV7-9 to TRBJ2-1; the match to TRBD2 covers 8 bases. Trimming removed 1 base from V and 1 base from J; junction bases left unmatched: 9. The CDR3 sequence is 18 residues long. The germline V gene has CDR1 SEHNR and CDR2 FQNEAQ (reference sequence).

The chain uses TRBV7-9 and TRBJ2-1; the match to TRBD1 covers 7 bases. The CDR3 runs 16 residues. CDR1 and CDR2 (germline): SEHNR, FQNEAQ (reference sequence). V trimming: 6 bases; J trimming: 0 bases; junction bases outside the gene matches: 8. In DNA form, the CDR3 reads TGTGCCAGCAGAGGAAAGGACAGGAGCTCCTACAATGAGCAGTTCTTC. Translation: CASRGKDRSSYNEQFF. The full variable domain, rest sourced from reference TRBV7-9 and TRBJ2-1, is DTGVSQNPRHKITKRGQNVTFRCDPISEHNRLYWYRQTLGQGPEFLTYFQNEAQLEKSRLLSDRFSAERPKGSFSTLEIQRTEQGDSAMYLCASRGKDRSSYNEQFFGPGTRLTVL.

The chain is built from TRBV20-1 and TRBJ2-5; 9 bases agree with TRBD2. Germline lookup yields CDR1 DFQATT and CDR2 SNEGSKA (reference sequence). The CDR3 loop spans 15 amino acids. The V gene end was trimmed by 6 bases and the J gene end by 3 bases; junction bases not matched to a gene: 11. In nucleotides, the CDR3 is TGCAGTGCGAGACTAGCGGCCCGCTTAAAAGAGACCCAGTACTTC. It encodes CSARLAARLKETQYF.

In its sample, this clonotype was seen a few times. The CDR3 region is CSARASDRGVPPYEQYF. As DNA, the CDR3 is TGCAGTGCTAGAGCCTCGGACAGGGGCGTCCCACCCTACGAGCAGTACTTC. This sequence joins TRBV20-1 and TRBJ2-7, with 9 bases lining up with TRBD1. CDR3 length equals 17 residues. Germline-derived CDR1 and CDR2 are DFQATT and SNEGSKA (reference sequence). Trimming removed 1 base from V and 2 bases from J; junction bases left unmatched: 12.

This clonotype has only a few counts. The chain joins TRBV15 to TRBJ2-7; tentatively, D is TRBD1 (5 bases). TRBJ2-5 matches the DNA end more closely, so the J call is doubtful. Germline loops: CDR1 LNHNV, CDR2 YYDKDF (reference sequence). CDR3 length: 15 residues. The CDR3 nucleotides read TGTGCCACCAGCAGAGATCAAGGGGCCGGTGAGACCCAGTACTTC. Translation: CATSRDQGAGETQYF.

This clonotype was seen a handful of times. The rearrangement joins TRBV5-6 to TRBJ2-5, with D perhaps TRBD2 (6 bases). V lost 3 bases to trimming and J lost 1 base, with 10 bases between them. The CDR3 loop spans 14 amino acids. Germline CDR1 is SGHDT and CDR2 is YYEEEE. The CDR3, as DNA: TGTGCCAGCAGCTCTATAGCGGTCCAAGAGACCCAGTACTTC. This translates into CASSSIAVQETQYF.

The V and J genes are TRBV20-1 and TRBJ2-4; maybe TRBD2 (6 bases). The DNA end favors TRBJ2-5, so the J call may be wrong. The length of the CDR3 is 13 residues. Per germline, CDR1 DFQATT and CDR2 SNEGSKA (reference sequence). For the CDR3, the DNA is TGCAGTGCTACACGTGACAGCGGGGAGACCCAGTACTTC. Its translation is CSATRDSGETQYF.

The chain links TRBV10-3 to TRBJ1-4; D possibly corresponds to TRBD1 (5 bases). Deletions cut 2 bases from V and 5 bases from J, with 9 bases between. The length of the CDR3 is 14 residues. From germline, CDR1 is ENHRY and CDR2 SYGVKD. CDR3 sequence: CAISELRENEKLFF. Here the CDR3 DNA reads TGTGCCATCAGTGAGCTCAGGGAGAATGAAAAACTGTTTTTT.

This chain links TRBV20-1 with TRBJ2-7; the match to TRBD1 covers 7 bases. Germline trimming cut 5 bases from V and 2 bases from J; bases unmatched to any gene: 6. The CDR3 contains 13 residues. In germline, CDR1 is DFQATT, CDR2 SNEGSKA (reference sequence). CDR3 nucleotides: TGCAGTGCTCCGCGGACAGGAACCTACGAGCAGTACTTC. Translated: CSAPRTGTYEQYF.

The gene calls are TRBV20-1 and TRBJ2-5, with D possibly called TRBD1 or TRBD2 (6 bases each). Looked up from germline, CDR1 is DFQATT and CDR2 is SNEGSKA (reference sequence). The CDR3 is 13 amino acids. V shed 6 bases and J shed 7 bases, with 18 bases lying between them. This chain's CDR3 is CSAENRVGGTQYF. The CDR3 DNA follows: TGCAGTGCGGAGAACAGGGTGGGGGGGACCCAGTACTTC.

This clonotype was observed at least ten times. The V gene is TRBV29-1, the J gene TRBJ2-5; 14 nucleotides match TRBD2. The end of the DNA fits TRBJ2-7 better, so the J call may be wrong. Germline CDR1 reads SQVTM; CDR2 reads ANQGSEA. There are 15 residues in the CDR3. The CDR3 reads CSVVTTGLAGVEQYF. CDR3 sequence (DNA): TGCAGCGTCGTTACCACGGGACTAGCGGGAGTCGAGCAGTACTTC.

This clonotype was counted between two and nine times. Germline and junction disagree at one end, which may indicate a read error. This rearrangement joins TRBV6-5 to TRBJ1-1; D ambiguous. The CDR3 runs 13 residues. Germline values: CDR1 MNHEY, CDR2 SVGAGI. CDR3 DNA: TGTGCCAGCAGCTCCACCGTTTTCACTGGAGCTTTCTTT. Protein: CASSSTVFTGAFF.

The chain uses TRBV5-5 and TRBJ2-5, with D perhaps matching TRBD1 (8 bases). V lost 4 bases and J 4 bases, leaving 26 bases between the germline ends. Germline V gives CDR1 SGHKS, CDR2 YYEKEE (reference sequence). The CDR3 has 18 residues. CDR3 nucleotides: TGTGCCAGCAGCATCCAAACAGGGGGGGCTCCCAAAGGAGAGACCCAGTACTTC. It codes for CASSIQTGGAPKGETQYF.

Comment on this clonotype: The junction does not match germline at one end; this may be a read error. The CDR3 nucleotides read TGTGCCAGCAGCCCGTCCTCAAGTCCCTCACGGTACTTC. Translated: CASSPSSSPSRYF. The chain uses TRBV4-2 and TRBJ2-1; D is ambiguous. The CDR3 loop spans 13 amino acids. CDR1 LGHNA and CDR2 YNFKEQ come from the germline V gene.

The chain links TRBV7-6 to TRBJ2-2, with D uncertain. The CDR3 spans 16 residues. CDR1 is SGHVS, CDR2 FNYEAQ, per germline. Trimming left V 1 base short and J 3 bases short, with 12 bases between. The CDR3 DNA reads TGTGCCAGCAGCTTAGTCTGGTTAGAGGACACCGGGGAGCTGTTTTTT. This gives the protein CASSLVWLEDTGELFF.

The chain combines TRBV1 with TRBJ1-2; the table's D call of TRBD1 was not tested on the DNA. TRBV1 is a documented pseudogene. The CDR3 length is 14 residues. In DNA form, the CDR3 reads TGCACCAGCAGTGGCCCGGGGTCCCCCAATGGCTACACCTTC. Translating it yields CTSSGPGSPNGYTF.

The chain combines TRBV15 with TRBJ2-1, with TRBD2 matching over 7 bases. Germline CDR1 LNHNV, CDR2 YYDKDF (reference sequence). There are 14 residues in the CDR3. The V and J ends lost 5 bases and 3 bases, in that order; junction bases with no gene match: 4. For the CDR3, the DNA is TGTGCCACCAGCCCACTAGCGAGCTACAATGAGCAGTTCTTC. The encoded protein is CATSPLASYNEQFF.

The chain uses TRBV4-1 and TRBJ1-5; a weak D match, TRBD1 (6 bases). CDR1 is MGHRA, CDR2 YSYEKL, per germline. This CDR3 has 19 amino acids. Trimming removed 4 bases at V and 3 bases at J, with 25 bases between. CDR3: CASSPLASGAPPINQPQHF. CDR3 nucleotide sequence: TGCGCCAGCAGCCCCCTCGCCTCGGGGGCGCCTCCGATCAATCAGCCCCAGCATTTT.

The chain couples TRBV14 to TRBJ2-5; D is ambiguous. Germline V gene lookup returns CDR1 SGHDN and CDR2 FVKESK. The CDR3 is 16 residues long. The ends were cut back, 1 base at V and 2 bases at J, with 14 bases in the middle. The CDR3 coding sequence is TGTGCCAGCAGCCAAGGGCGTATTGGCAGTCAAGAGACCCAGTACTTC. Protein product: CASSQGRIGSQETQYF.

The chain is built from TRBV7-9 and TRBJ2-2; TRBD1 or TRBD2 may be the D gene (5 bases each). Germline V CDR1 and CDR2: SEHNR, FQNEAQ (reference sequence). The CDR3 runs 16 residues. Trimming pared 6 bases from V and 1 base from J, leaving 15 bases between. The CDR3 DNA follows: TGTGCCAGCAGGCAACCGGGACCGATGAACACCGGGGAGCTGTTTTTT. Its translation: CASRQPGPMNTGELFF.

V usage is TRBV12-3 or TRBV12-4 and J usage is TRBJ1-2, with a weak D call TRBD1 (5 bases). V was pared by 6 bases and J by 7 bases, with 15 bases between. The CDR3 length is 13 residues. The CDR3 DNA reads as TGTGCCAGCAGACGCCGGGACGGTGTTGGCTACACCTTC. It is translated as CASRRRDGVGYTF.